The 21 T cell receptor beta chains below were found in one sample sequenced in a study of T cell responses to AZD1222 COVID-19 vaccine. Clones were read by immunoSEQ multiplex PCR, and TCRdb kept only the in-frame ones, dropping some. Here the sample spans more than 85,000 clones, 82% being singletons. Sequencing used peripheral blood, obtained on day 0 of AZD1222 vaccination. The source of these receptors is an adult in good health.

This chain connects TRBV18 to TRBJ1-1, with D maybe TRBD1 (6 bases). The germline V and J ends were trimmed by 8 bases and 5 bases, with 21 bases remaining between them. The CDR3 contains 15 residues. CDR1 and CDR2 (germline): KGHSH, LQKENI. In nucleotides, the CDR3 is TGTGCCAGCGTACCCCCCCGAGGGGGAGGGACTGAAGCTTTCTTT. The encoded protein is CASVPPRGGGTEAFF. The variable domain in full, with the rest retrieved from reference TRBV18 and TRBJ1-1, is NAGVMQNPRHLVRRRGQEARLRCSPMKGHSHVYWYRQLPEEGLKFMVYLQKENIIDESGMPKERFSAEFPKEGPSILRIQQVVRGDSAAYFCASVPPRGGGTEAFFGQGTRLTVV.

CDR3 in amino acids: CASSRGQGEHYSPLHF. The CDR3 DNA follows: TGTGCCAGCAGCAGGGGACAGGGGGAACATTATTCACCCCTCCACTTT. This sequence joins TRBV4-2 and TRBJ1-6; TRBD1 matches at 11 bases. The J segment lost 8 bases and the V segment lost 5 bases, leaving 8 bases of the junction unmatched. This CDR3 region has 16 residues. Germline CDR1 LGHNA, CDR2 YNFKEQ.

This clone was observed once. The J gene is TRBJ1-1, the V gene TRBV4-1; possible D gene TRBD1, 6 bases. The CDR3 length is 19 residues. Germline assignment: CDR1 MGHRA and CDR2 YSYEKL. V gave up 5 bases and J gave up 1 base, with 26 bases separating them. CDR3 in DNA: TGCGCCAGCAGCTTTCGCGGGGGAAAACAGACAGGATCGAACACTGAAGCTTTCTTT. Translation gives CASSFRGGKQTGSNTEAFF.

The chain couples TRBV7-2 to TRBJ1-5, with D unclear. V shed 4 bases and J shed 7 bases, with 11 bases lying between them. Germline CDR1 is SGHTA and CDR2 is FQGNSA. The CDR3 runs to 13 residues. This chain's CDR3 is CASSSTQEQPQHF. CDR3 bases: TGTGCCAGCAGCTCTACGCAGGAACAGCCCCAGCATTTT. The whole variable domain, filled in from reference TRBV7-2 and TRBJ1-5, reads GAGVSQSPSNKVTEKGKDVELRCDPISGHTALYWYRQSLGQGLEFLIYFQGNSAPDKSGLPSDRFSAERTGGSVSTLTIQRTQQEDSAVYLCASSSTQEQPQHFGDGTRLSIL.

V gene TRBV7-3 combines with J gene TRBJ2-1; D is uncertain. CDR3 length: 13 residues. Trimming shortened V by 4 bases and J by 2 bases, and 6 bases separated the two germline ends. Germline-derived CDR1 and CDR2 are SGHTA and FQGTGA. The CDR3 bases are TGTGCCAGCAGCTGGTCACCCTACAATGAGCAGTTCTTC. Amino acid sequence: CASSWSPYNEQFF. The full variable domain, with the rest looked up from reference TRBV7-3 and TRBJ2-1, is GAGVSQTPSNKVTEKGKYVELRCDPISGHTALYWYRQSLGQGPEFLIYFQGTGAADDSGLPNDRFFAVRPEGSVSTLKIQRTERGDSAVYLCASSWSPYNEQFFGPGTRLTVL.

The rearrangement links TRBV2 to TRBJ1-4, with unresolved D. CDR3 length equals 14 residues. Trimming left V 4 bases short and J 8 bases short, with 14 bases between. Germline V gene lookup returns CDR1 SNHLY and CDR2 FYNNEI. The CDR3: CASSGGRSDEKLFF. For the CDR3, the DNA is TGTGCCAGCAGTGGTGGTAGATCTGACGAAAAACTGTTTTTT.

The V gene is TRBV7-2, the J gene TRBJ2-7; 9 bases are a match to TRBD1. Germline CDR1 reads SGHTA; CDR2 reads FQGNSA. CDR3 length: 15 residues. J lost 4 bases, V lost 3 bases, and 7 bases had no gene match. CDR3 protein: CASSLTGTGLYEQYF. CDR3 in DNA: TGTGCCAGCAGCTTGACCGGGACAGGGTTATACGAGCAGTACTTC.

This chain connects TRBV19 to TRBJ1-1; the D gene is possibly TRBD1 (5 bases). This CDR3 contains 15 residues. CDR1 LNHDA and CDR2 SQIVND come from the germline V gene (reference sequence). The V and J ends lost 8 bases and 4 bases respectively, with 20 bases between them. The CDR3 protein is CASGPGPFVGTEAFF. CDR3 nucleotide sequence: TGTGCCAGTGGCCCGGGACCCTTTGTAGGCACTGAAGCTTTCTTT.

Only one count was recorded for this clone. The chain recombines TRBV6-2 or TRBV6-3 with TRBJ2-5; 7 nucleotides line up with TRBD1. Germline loops: CDR1 MNHEY, CDR2 SVGEGT. This CDR3 comprises 15 residues. Trimming at V came to 0 bases and at J to 5 bases, leaving 6 bases not matched to a gene. CDR3 in DNA: TGTGCCAGCAGTTACTCCCAGGGGGAGTGGGAGACCCAGTACTTC. Translated, it gives CASSYSQGEWETQYF.

In DNA, the CDR3 is TGTGCCAGCAGTTTTATTCAGGCAGCCCGGCCAGAGCAGTACTTC. As protein: CASSFIQAARPEQYF. The chain employs TRBV27 and TRBJ2-7; D not resolved. CDR3 size: 15 residues. Germline CDR1 and CDR2: MNHEY and SMNVEV (reference sequence). The V end lost 3 bases, the J end lost 7 bases, and 19 bases lay between the germline ends.

This chain joins TRBV6-1 and TRBJ1-1; D remains ambiguous. The CDR3 is made up of 14 amino acids. V lost 3 bases, J lost 0 bases, and 8 bases lay in between. The germline V gene has CDR1 MNHNS and CDR2 SASEGT. CDR3 bases: TGTGCCAGCAGTGAGCCCGGGATGAACACTGAAGCTTTCTTT. Protein product: CASSEPGMNTEAFF.

Comments on this clone: A read error may account for a junction end that differs from germline. The chain has TRBV10-1 and TRBJ2-3; 10 positions match TRBD2. This CDR3 is 13 amino acids long. CDR1 and CDR2 (germline): WNHNN, SYGVQD (reference sequence). CDR3 sequence reads: CVSGASGGSTQYF. As DNA, the CDR3 is TGCGTCAGCGGTGCTAGCGGGGGAAGTACGCAGTATTTT.

The gene calls are TRBV30 and TRBJ1-1; D call uncertain. The germline V gene encodes CDR1 GTSNPN and CDR2 SVGIG (reference sequence). The CDR3 length is 12 residues. Trimming took 0 bases from V and 5 from J, leaving 7 bases between them. The CDR3 DNA sequence: TGTGCCTGGAGTGTTCGGAGGACTGAAGCTTTCTTT. As protein: CAWSVRRTEAFF.

In this sample, this clone turned up a few times. This rearrangement joins TRBV7-9 to TRBJ1-4; TRBD1 might be the D (6 bases). There are 13 residues in the CDR3. Trimming pared 0 bases from V and 7 bases from J, leaving 6 bases between. Germline CDR1 SEHNR, CDR2 FQNEAQ (reference sequence). The CDR3 here is CASSLAGGEKLFF. The CDR3, as DNA: TGTGCCAGCAGCTTAGCAGGGGGTGAAAAACTGTTTTTT.

The chain links TRBV5-1 to TRBJ2-5, with unresolved D. Germline CDR1 SGHRS, CDR2 YFSETQ. The CDR3 totals 14 residues. The V gene lost 2 bases and the J gene lost 2 bases, with 10 bases spanning the gap. The CDR3 nucleotides are TGCGCCAGCAGCTTCGGGCCCCTTCAAGAGACCCAGTACTTC. This codes for CASSFGPLQETQYF.

The chain employs TRBV27 and TRBJ1-6, with TRBD1 as a possible D gene (6 bases). CDR1 and CDR2 (germline): MNHEY, SMNVEV (reference sequence). This CDR3 spans 14 amino acids. The ends were cut back, 5 bases at V and 8 bases at J, with 13 bases in the middle. The CDR3 DNA reads as TGTGCCAGCAGTATTCTTGGACAGTATTCACCCCTCCACTTT. Its translation: CASSILGQYSPLHF.

This rearrangement joins TRBV6-5 to TRBJ1-2; D not certain. V lost 0 bases and J 1 base, leaving 9 bases between the germline ends. The CDR3 has 15 residues. The germline gives CDR1 MNHEY, CDR2 SVGAGI. The CDR3 here is CASSYSKGINYGYTF. The DNA of the CDR3 is TGTGCCAGCAGTTACTCGAAGGGCATTAACTATGGCTACACCTTC.

The J gene is TRBJ2-2, the V gene TRBV11-3; 12 bases map to TRBD2. CDR1 is SGHNT and CDR2 is YENEEA in the germline V gene. The CDR3 has 17 amino acids. V gave up 5 bases and J gave up 4 bases; unmatched junction bases: 8. The CDR3: CASSPLAGGPGTGELFF. The DNA for the CDR3 is TGTGCCAGCAGCCCTCTAGCGGGGGGGCCCGGCACCGGGGAGCTGTTTTTT.

The rearrangement links TRBV29-1 to TRBJ2-7; 7 bases line up with TRBD1. The CDR3 is made up of 12 amino acids. Losses at the gene ends were 6 bases for V and 1 base for J; bases not matched to a gene: 3. Germline V gene data show CDR1 as SQVTM and CDR2 as ANQGSEA. In DNA, the CDR3 is TGCAGCGTGGTACAGGGGTCCTACGAGCAGTACTTC. Its translation: CSVVQGSYEQYF.

In DNA, the CDR3 is TGTGCCAGCAGCCGGACAGGGGGCACCAACGGGGAGCTGTTTTTT. As protein: CASSRTGGTNGELFF. The chain employs TRBV6-5 and TRBJ2-2; 11 bases agree with TRBD1. Germline CDR1 reads MNHEY; CDR2 reads SVGAGI. CDR3 length: 15 residues. J gave up 7 bases and V 6 bases, and 7 bases lay outside the gene matches.

The gene calls are TRBV18 and TRBJ1-3; TRBD1 is a possible D gene (6 bases). Looked up from germline, CDR1 is KGHSH and CDR2 is LQKENI. This CDR3 is 17 amino acids long. Trimming removed 4 bases from V and 1 base from J, with 17 bases in between. CDR3 sequence reads: CASSQQRQVPSGNTIYF. The CDR3, as DNA: TGTGCCAGCTCACAACAACGACAGGTCCCTTCTGGAAACACCATATATTTT.